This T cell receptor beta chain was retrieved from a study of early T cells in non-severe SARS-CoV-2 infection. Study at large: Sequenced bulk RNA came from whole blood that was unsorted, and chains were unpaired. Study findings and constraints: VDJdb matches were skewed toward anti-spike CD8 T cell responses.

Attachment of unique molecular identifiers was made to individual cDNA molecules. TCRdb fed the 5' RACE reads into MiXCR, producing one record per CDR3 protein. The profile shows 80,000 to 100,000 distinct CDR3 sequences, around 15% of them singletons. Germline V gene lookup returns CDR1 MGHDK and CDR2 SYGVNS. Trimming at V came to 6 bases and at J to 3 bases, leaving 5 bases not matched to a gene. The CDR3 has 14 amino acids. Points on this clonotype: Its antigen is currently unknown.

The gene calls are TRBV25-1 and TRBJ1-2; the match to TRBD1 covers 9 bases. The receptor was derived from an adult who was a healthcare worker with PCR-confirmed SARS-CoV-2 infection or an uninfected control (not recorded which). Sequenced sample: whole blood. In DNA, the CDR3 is TGTGCCAGCAGCAGACAGGGGGTTGACTATGGCTACACCTTC. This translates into CASSRQGVDYGYTF.